This record concerns one TCR beta chain sequence. The CDR3 totals 11 residues. V lost 7 bases, J lost 3 bases, and 6 bases lay in between. Germline CDR1 reads ENHRY; CDR2 reads SYGVKD. The data were obtained in a study of blood T cell repertoires in COVID-19. Turning to the study itself: Some COVID-19 samples were acute and others convalescent; all came from the United States, Italy and Spain. Sources were T cells, B-cell-depleted T cells, or PBMCs; the material itself was cDNA or gDNA.

Authors' analysis steps: Amplification of reference gene primers provided the estimated nucleated cell counts. Sequencing used immunoSEQ multiplex PCR; TCRdb keeps in-frame clones, though not all of them. Clone size and V and J calls were adopted from that table, with D and trimming inferred from the DNA. This sample has under 300,000 clones, with around four fifths found just once. The sequenced material came from peripheral blood. The origin of this receptor is a woman in her forties with active or convalescent COVID-19. The chain joins TRBV10-3 to TRBJ1-1; D gene ambiguous. In DNA form, the CDR3 reads TGTGCCATCAAAACGGACACTGAAGCTTTCTTT. Amino acids: CAIKTDTEAFF.